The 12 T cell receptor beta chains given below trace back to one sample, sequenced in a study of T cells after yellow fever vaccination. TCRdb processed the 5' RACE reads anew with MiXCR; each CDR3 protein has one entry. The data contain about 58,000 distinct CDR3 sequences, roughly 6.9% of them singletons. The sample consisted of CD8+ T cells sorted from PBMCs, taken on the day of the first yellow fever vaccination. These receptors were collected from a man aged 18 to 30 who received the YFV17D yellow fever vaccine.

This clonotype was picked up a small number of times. CDR3 amino acids: CAIEGRVPYNEQFF. The CDR3 region has the DNA TGTGCCATCGAGGGGCGCGTGCCCTACAATGAGCAGTTCTTC. The J gene is TRBJ2-1, the V gene TRBV7-9; D tentatively reads TRBD1 or TRBD2 (5 bases each). The V gene's germline CDR1 is SEHNR and CDR2 FQNEAQ (reference sequence). The CDR3 has 14 residues. V was pared by 10 bases and J by 2 bases, with 15 bases between.

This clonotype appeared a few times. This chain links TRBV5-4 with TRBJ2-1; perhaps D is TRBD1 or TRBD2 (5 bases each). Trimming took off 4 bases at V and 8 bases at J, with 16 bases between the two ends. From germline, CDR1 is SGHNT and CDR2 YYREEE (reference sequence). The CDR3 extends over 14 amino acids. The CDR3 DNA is TGTGCCAGCAGCCTCCGGGGCACTGGGGATGAGCAGTTCTTC. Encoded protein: CASSLRGTGDEQFF.

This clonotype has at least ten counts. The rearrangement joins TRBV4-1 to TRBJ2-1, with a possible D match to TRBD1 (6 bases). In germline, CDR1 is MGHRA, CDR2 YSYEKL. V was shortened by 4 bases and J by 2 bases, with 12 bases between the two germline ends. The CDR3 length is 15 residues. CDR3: CASSLTRGPYNEQFF. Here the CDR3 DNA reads TGCGCCAGCAGCCTCACCAGGGGCCCCTACAATGAGCAGTTCTTC.

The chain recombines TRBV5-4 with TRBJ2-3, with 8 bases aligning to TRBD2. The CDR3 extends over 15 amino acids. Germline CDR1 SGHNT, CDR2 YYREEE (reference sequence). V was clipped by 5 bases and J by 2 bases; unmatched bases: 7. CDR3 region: CASSTSGGLTDTQYF. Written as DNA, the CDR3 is TGTGCCAGCAGTACCAGCGGGGGCCTCACAGATACGCAGTATTTT. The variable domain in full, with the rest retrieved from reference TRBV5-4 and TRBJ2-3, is ETGVTQSPTHLIKTRGQQVTLRCSSQSGHNTVSWYQQALGQGPQFIFQYYREEENGRGNFPPRFSGLQFPNYSSELNVNALELDDSALYLCASSTSGGLTDTQYFGPGTRLTVL.

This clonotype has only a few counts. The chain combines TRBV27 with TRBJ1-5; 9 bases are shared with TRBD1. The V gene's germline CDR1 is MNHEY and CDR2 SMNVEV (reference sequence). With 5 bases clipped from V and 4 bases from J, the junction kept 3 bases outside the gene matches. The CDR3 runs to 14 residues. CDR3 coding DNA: TGTGCCAGCAGTCGACAGGGGGGGAATCAGCCCCAGCATTTT. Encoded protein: CASSRQGGNQPQHF.

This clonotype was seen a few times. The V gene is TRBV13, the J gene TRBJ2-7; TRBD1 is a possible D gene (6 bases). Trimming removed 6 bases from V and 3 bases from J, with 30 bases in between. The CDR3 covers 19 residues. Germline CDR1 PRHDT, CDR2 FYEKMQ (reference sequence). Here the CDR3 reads CASSRANTGSSKNLYEQYV. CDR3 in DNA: TGTGCCAGCAGTCGGGCTAATACAGGGTCCTCCAAAAACCTCTACGAGCAGTACGTC.

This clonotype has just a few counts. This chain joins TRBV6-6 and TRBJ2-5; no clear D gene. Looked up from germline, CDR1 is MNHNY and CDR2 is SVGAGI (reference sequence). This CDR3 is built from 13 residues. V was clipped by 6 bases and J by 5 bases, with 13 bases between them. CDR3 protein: CASSPSESETQYF. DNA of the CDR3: TGTGCCAGCAGCCCGTCGGAGTCGGAGACCCAGTACTTC.

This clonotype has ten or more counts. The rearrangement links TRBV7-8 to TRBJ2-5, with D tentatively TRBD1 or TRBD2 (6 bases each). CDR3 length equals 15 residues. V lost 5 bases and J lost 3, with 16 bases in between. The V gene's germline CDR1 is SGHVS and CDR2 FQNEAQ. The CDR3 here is CASSSKGGQEETQYF. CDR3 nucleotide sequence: TGTGCCAGCAGCAGTAAGGGGGGTCAGGAAGAGACCCAGTACTTC.

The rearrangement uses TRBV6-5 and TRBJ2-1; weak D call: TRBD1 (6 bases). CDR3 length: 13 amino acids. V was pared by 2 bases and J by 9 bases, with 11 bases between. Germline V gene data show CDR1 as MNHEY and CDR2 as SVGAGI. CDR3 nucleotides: TGTGCCAGCAGTTACGGGGGCACGGCTGAGCAGTTCTTC. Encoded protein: CASSYGGTAEQFF.

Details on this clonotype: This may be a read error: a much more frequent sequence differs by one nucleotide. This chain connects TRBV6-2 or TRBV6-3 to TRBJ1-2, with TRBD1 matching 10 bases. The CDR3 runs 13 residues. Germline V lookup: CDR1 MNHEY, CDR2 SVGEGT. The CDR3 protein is CASSYGTGDGCTF. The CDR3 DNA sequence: TGTGCCAGCAGTTACGGGACAGGGGATGGCTGCACCTTC.

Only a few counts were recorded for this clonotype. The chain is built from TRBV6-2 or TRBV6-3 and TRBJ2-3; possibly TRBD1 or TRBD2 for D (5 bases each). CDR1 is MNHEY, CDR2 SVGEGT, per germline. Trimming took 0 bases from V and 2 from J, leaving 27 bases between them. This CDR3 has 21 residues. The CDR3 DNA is TGTGCCAGCAGTTACTCCCCACGATGGGGCGGCCCAGCGGAGTACACAGATACGCAGTATTTT. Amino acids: CASSYSPRWGGPAEYTDTQYF.

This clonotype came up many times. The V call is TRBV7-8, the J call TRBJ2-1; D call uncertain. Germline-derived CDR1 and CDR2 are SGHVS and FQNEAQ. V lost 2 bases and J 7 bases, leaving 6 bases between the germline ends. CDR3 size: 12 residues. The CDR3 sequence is CASSLSVNEQFF. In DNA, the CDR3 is TGTGCCAGCAGCTTATCAGTTAATGAGCAGTTCTTC.